This passage covers 2 T cell receptor beta chains from one sample sequenced in a study of cytomegalovirus exposure and HLA in healthy donors (dated by TCRdb to the late 2010s). The library relied on the immunoSEQ multiplex PCR assay. For the multiplex PCR, a mixture combining 60 forward primers for TCR Vbeta segments and 13 reverse primers for TCR Jbeta segments was used. Not all clones reach the TCRdb copy of this immuneACCESS table, which keeps in-frame sequences only. Checked studies attribute under half of the gap to unresolved V genes and leave the rest unexplained. The table of this sample itemizes about 170,000 clones. 1% to 1.5% of the sample comes from the top ten. Sequencing was performed on PBMCs. These receptors were taken from a woman aged 55-70 years in good health and CMV-seronegative.

V usage is TRBV9 and J usage is TRBJ2-2; D is unresolved. This CDR3 is built from 15 residues. Germline V gene data show CDR1 as SGDLS and CDR2 as YYNGEE. Trimming took off 3 bases at V and 5 bases at J, with 14 bases between the two ends. The CDR3 DNA is TGTGCCAGCAGCGGGAGCCCCCGAGCAACCGGGGAGCTGTTTTTT. Translating it yields CASSGSPRATGELFF.

The CDR3 is CASSLDPGGRNTGELFF. In nucleotides, the CDR3 is TGTGCCAGCAGCTTGGACCCGGGGGGCCGAAACACCGGGGAGCTGTTTTTT. The rearrangement joins TRBV5-6 to TRBJ2-2, with D tentatively TRBD2 (7 bases). The CDR3 is made up of 17 amino acids. CDR1 is SGHDT and CDR2 is YYEEEE in the germline V gene. V lost 0 bases, J lost 2 bases, and 14 bases lay in between.